A selection of T cell receptor beta chains follows, all from one sample in a study of shared clonotypes between healthy human individuals. TCRdb's copy holds only in-frame clones and misses some; the assay was immunoSEQ multiplex PCR. The data hold approximately 1.5 million clones, with roughly 98.5% observed a single time. Sequencing input: naive CD4+ T cells sorted from blood. These receptors were taken from a man in his thirties or forties in good health. CDR3s include the opening cysteine and the closing phenylalanine or tryptophan. The order of the fields is D gene, J gene, V gene, clone size, CDR3 DNA, CDR3 protein. The D gene is left open where the match is weak. Not every row has a clone size; where given, it reads once, few, many or a size class.

>.|TRBJ2-1|TRBV27|.
TGTGCCAGCAGTAAATACCGGGACAGGATGGCTAGCGGGGACAATGAGCAGTTCTTC
CASSKYRDRMASGDNEQFF
>.|TRBJ2-5|TRBV5-1|.
TGCGCCAGCAGCTTGGGAGGAGGCCAAGAGACCCAGTACTTC
CASSLGGGQETQYF
>.|TRBJ2-5|TRBV7-9|.
TGTGCCAGCAGCCCGGCGTGGGCCCCACAAGAGACCCAGTACTTC
CASSPAWAPQETQYF
>.|TRBJ2-5|TRBV7-2|.
TGTGCCAGCAGCTTTGGACTATCTAGCCAGTACTTC
CASSFGLSSQYF
>.|TRBJ1-2|TRBV6-5|once
TGTGCCAGCAGTTACAGATCCGAGTATGGCTACACCTTC
CASSYRSEYGYTF
>TRBD1|TRBJ1-2|TRBV5-1|.
TGCGCCAGCAGCTTGGGACAGGGTTTCGAAGATGGCTACACCTTC
CASSLGQGFEDGYTF
>TRBD1|TRBJ2-5|TRBV18|.
TGTGCCAGCGGACACCGGGGGACAGGGCAAGAGACCCAGTACTTC
CASGHRGTGQETQYF
>.|TRBJ1-4|TRBV5-1|.
TGCGCCAGCAGCTTGGCCGGTGGCAGCCCTAATGAAAAACTGTTTTTT
CASSLAGGSPNEKLFF
>.|TRBJ2-5|TRBV14|.
TGTGCCAGCAGCCAAGGGGGGGAACCGCAGTACTTC
CASSQGGEPQYF
>.|TRBJ1-2|TRBV6-5|.
TGTGCCAGCAGTACGCCGGGACACCACTATGGCTACACCTTC
CASSTPGHHYGYTF
>TRBD1|TRBJ2-7|TRBV27|.
TGTGCCAGCAGTCCGTCCCGGGACAGGCCCCCCTACGAGCAGTACTTC
CASSPSRDRPPYEQYF
>TRBD2|TRBJ2-2|TRBV5-1|.
TGCGCCAGCAGCTGGACTAGCGGGAGCGCCGGGGAGCTGTTTTTT
CASSWTSGSAGELFF
>TRBD2|TRBJ2-7|TRBV5-4|.
TGTGCCAGCAGCTTGGCTAGCGGGAGAGGGGTAATCTACGAGCAGTACTTC
CASSLASGRGVIYEQYF
>.|TRBJ2-1|TRBV18|.
TGTGCCAGCTCACCACCGGGCAGGAACAATGAGCAGTTCTTC
CASSPPGRNNEQFF
>.|TRBJ2-1|TRBV6-5|.
TGTGCCAGCAGTTACAGGGTTTTGGATGAGCAGTTCTTC
CASSYRVLDEQFF
>TRBD1|TRBJ2-5|TRBV27|.
TGTGCCAGCAGTTTTTCAGGGGGCGAGCGGACCCAGTACTTC
CASSFSGGERTQYF
>.|TRBJ2-3|TRBV28|.
TGTGCCAGCAGTTTATGGTCCCTGAGCACAGATACGCAGTATTTT
CASSLWSLSTDTQYF
>TRBD2|TRBJ2-1|TRBV28|.
TGTGCCAGCAGAAACCTTGGACTAGCCTCTAATGAGCAGTTCTTC
CASRNLGLASNEQFF
>.|TRBJ2-1|TRBV11-2|.
TGTGCCAGCAGCTCTCGAGTTAGCGGCCCCAGGGGGTATGAGCAGTTCTTC
CASSSRVSGPRGYEQFF
>TRBD1|TRBJ1-5|TRBV28|once
TGTGCCAGCACCGAACTAAGGGGACAGGGTGGCAATCAGCCCCAGCATTTT
CASTELRGQGGNQPQHF
>.|TRBJ2-5|TRBV5-1|.
TGCGCCTCGAGCGGTTCGGTCGGAGAGACCCAGTACTTC
CASSGSVGETQYF
>.|TRBJ1-2|TRBV5-1|.
TGCGCCAGCAGCTTGGGCAGCTCTAACTATGGCTACACCTTC
CASSLGSSNYGYTF
>.|TRBJ1-5|TRBV10-2|.
TGCGCCAGCACTGGGGGCAATCAGCCCCAGCATTTT
CASTGGNQPQHF